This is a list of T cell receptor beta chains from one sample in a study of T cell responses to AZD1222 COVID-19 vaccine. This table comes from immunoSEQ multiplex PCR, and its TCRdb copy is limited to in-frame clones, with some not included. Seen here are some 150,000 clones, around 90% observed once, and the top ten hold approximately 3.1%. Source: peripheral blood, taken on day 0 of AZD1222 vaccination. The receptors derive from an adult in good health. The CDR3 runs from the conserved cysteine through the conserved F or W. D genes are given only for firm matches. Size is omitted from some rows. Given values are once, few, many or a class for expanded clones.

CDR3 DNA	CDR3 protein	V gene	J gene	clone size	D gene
TGTGCCAGTAGCCGCGGACTGACAGCCTACGAGCAGTACTTC	CASSRGLTAYEQYF	TRBV19	TRBJ2-7	NA	NA
TGTGCCAGCAGAGCCTCGGACAGGGGCGGAACGAACACTGAAGCTTTCTTT	CASRASDRGGTNTEAFF	TRBV7-8	TRBJ1-1	NA	TRBD1
TGTGCCAGCAGTTACTCGGGGTTCGGCACTGAAGCTTTCTTT	CASSYSGFGTEAFF	TRBV6-5	TRBJ1-1	NA	NA
TGTGCCAGCAGTTACTCGACTGGTGGGTCTGGGGCCAACGTCCTGACTTTC	CASSYSTGGSGANVLTF	TRBV6-2/TRBV6-3	TRBJ2-6	NA	NA
TGTGCCAGAAGCTTGAGGGGGAGCTCTGGAAACACCATATATTTT	CARSLRGSSGNTIYF	TRBV5-3	TRBJ1-3	NA	NA
TGCGCCAGCACTCAACGGGCAGGGCTGAACACTGAAGCTTTCTTT	CASTQRAGLNTEAFF	TRBV4-3	TRBJ1-1	NA	NA
TGCAGCGTTGATCCTGTAGAAGAAAACTATGGCTACACCTTC	CSVDPVEENYGYTF	TRBV29-1	TRBJ1-2	NA	NA
TGTGCCATCAGTGAGAAGGCAGGGATAATGGATCAGCCCCAGCATTTT	CAISEKAGIMDQPQHF	TRBV10-3	TRBJ1-5	once	NA
TGTGCCAGCAGATTTGGGGATAATTCACCCCTCCACTTT	CASRFGDNSPLHF	TRBV7-8	TRBJ1-6	NA	NA
TGTGCCAGCGGACAGGGGTCCCACGAGCAGTACTTC	CASGQGSHEQYF	TRBV2	TRBJ2-7	few	TRBD1
TGTGCCAGCTCATCCGGACAGAATCAGCCCCAGCATTTT	CASSSGQNQPQHF	TRBV18	TRBJ1-5	NA	NA
TGTGCCAGCAGCCAAGATCAAGTAAACTCCTATAATTCACCCCTCCACTTT	CASSQDQVNSYNSPLHF	TRBV3-1/TRBV3-2	TRBJ1-6	NA	NA
TGCAGCGGAAACAGGGTAATCGGGGCTGAAGCTTTCTTT	CSGNRVIGAEAFF	TRBV29-1	TRBJ1-1	NA	NA
TGTGCCAGCAGTCGGGACCGGTACTCTGGAAACACCATATATTTT	CASSRDRYSGNTIYF	TRBV6-5	TRBJ1-3	NA	NA
TGTGCCAGCAGCCTGGGGACAGGGGCTAACTATGGCTACACCTTC	CASSLGTGANYGYTF	TRBV3-1/TRBV3-2	TRBJ1-2	NA	TRBD1
TGTGCCATCAGCAGCGGGGGTCCCTACGAGCAGTACTTC	CAISSGGPYEQYF	TRBV10-3	TRBJ2-7	NA	TRBD2
TGTGCCAGCAGCGTAGGGACTCACGAAAAACTGTTTTTT	CASSVGTHEKLFF	TRBV9	TRBJ1-4	few	NA
TGTGCCAGCAGTTTATCGACAGGAGGATATGGCTACACCTTC	CASSLSTGGYGYTF	TRBV27	TRBJ1-2	once	NA
TGTGCCAGTAGTATCGCAGCAATGAACACTGAAGCTTTCTTT	CASSIAAMNTEAFF	TRBV19	TRBJ1-1	NA	NA
TGTGCCAGCAGCCAAGAGGATTTAGCGGGGGTAGCCTACGAGCAGTACTTC	CASSQEDLAGVAYEQYF	TRBV4-2	TRBJ2-7	few	TRBD2
TGCAGCGCGACAGGGACGGAGACCCAGTACTTC	CSATGTETQYF	TRBV29-1	TRBJ2-5	NA	TRBD1
TGTGCCAGCAGCTTATCTGGTGGGGCCAACGTCCTGACTTTC	CASSLSGGANVLTF	TRBV5-5	TRBJ2-6	NA	NA